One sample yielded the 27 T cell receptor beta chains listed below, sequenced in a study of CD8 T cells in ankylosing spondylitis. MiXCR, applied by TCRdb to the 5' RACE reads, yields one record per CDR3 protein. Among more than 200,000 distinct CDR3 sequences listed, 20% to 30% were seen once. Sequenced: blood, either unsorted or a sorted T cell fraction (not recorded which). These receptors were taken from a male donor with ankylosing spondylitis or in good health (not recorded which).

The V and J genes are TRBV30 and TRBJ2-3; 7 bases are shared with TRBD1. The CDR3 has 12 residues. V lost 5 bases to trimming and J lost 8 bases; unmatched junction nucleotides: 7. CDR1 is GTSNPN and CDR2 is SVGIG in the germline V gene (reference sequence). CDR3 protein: CAWQTGFRTQYF. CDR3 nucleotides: TGTGCCTGGCAGACAGGGTTCCGTACGCAGTATTTT.

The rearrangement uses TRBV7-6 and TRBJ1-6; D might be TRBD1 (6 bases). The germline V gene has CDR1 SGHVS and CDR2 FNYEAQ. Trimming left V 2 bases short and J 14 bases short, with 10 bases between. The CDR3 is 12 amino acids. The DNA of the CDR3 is TGTGCCAGCAGCTTACCACAGGGTGCCCTCCACTTT. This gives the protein CASSLPQGALHF.

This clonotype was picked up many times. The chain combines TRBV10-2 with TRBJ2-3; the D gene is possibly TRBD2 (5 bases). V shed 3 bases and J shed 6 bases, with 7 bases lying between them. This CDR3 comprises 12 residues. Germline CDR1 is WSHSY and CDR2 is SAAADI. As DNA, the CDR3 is TGCGCCAGCAGTGACCCGGGGGATACGCAGTATTTT. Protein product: CASSDPGDTQYF.

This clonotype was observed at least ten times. The CDR3: CSGGQTPYEQYF. The DNA for the CDR3 is TGCAGCGGGGGTCAGACGCCTTACGAGCAGTACTTC. The V gene is TRBV29-1, the J gene TRBJ2-7; D not certain. This CDR3 is 12 amino acids long. Trimming removed 7 bases at V and 4 bases at J, with 14 bases between. Germline-derived CDR1 and CDR2 are SQVTM and ANQGSEA.

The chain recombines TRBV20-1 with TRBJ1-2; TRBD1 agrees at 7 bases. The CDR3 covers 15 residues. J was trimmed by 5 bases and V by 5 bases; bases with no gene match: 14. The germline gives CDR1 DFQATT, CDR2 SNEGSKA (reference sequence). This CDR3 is CSARRQGVHHYGYTF. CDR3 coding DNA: TGCAGTGCTCGGAGACAGGGTGTTCACCATTATGGCTACACCTTC.

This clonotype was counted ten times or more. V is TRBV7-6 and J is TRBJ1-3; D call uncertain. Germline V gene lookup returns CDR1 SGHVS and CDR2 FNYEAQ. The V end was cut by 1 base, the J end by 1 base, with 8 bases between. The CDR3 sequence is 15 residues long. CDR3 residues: CASSLGGFSGNTIYF. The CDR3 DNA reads TGTGCCAGCAGCTTAGGTGGTTTTTCTGGAAACACCATATATTTT.

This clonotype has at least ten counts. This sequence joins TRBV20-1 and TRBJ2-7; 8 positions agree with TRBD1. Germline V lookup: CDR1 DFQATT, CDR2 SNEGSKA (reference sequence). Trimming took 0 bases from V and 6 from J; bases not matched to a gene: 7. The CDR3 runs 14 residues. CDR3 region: CSAREGQGASEQYF. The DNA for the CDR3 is TGCAGTGCTAGAGAAGGGCAGGGGGCATCCGAGCAGTACTTC.

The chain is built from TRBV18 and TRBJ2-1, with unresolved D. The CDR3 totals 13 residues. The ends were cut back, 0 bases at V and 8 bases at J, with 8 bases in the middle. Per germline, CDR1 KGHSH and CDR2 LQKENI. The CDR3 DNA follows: TGTGCCAGCTCACCACCGGCTGGGGATGAGCAGTTCTTC. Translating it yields CASSPPAGDEQFF.

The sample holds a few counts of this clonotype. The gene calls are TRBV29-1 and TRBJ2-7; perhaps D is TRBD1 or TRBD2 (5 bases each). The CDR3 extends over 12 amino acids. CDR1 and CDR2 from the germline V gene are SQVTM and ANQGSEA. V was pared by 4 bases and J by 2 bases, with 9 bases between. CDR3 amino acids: CSVGRDAYEQYF. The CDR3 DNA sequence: TGCAGCGTTGGTAGGGACGCCTACGAGCAGTACTTC.

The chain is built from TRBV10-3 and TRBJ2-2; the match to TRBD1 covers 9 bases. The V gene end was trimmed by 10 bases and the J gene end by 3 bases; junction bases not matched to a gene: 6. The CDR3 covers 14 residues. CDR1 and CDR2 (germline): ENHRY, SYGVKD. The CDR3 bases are TGTGCCAGCAATAGGGACAGGGACACCGGGGAGCTGTTTTTT. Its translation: CASNRDRDTGELFF.

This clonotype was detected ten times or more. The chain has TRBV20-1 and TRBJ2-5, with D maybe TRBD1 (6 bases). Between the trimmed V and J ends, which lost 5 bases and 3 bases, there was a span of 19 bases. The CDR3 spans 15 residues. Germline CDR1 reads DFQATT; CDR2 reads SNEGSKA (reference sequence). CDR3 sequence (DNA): TGCAGTGCTCAGGAGGCAGGGGTTTTTGAAGAGACCCAGTACTTC. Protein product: CSAQEAGVFEETQYF.

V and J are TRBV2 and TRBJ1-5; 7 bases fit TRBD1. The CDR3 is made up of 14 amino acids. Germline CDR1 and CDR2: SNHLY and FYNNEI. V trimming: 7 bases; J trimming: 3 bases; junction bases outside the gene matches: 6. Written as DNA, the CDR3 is TGTGCCAGCAACGGACAGGTCCTCAATCAGCCCCAGCATTTT. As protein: CASNGQVLNQPQHF.

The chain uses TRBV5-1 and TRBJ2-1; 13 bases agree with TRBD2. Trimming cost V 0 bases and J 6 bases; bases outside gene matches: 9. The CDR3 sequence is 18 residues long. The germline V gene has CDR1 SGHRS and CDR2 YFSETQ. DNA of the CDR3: TGCGCCAGCAGCTTGGTGCCCACTAGCGGGGGGGCCCCCAATGAGCAGTTCTTC. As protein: CASSLVPTSGGAPNEQFF. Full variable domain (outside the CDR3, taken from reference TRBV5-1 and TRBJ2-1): KAGVTQTPRYLIKTRGQQVTLSCSPISGHRSVSWYQQTPGQGLQFLFEYFSETQRNKGNFPGRFSGRQFSNSRSEMNVSTLELGDSALYLCASSLVPTSGGAPNEQFFGPGTRLTVL.

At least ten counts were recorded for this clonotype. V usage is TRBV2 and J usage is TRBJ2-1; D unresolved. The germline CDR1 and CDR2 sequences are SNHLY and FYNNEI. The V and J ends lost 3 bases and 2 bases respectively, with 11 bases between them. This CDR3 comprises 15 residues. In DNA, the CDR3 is TGTGCCAGCAGTGAGAATTGGGGTACCTACAATGAGCAGTTCTTC. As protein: CASSENWGTYNEQFF.

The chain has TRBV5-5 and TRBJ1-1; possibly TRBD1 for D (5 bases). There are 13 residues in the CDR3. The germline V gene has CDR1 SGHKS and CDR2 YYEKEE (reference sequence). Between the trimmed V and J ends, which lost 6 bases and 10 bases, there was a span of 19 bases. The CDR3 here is CASTQFVPGRAFF. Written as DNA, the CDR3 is TGTGCCAGCACCCAGTTCGTCCCAGGGAGAGCTTTCTTT.

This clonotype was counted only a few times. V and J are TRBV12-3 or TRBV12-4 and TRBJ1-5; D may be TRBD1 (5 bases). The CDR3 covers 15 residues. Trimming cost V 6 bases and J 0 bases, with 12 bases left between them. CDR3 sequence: CASSKGLHSNQPQHF. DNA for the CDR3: TGTGCCAGCAGCAAGGGACTGCATAGCAATCAGCCCCAGCATTTT.

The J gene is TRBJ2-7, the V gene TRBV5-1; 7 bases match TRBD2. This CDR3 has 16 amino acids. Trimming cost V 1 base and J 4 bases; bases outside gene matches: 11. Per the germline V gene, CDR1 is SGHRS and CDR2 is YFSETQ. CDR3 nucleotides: TGCGCCAGCAGCTTGTGGTACGGCGGGGGTGAGTACGAGCAGTACTTC. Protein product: CASSLWYGGGEYEQYF.

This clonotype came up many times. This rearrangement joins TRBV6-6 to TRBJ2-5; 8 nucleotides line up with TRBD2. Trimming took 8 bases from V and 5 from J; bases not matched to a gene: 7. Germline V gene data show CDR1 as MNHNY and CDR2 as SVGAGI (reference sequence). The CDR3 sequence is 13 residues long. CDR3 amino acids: CASVGGAVETQYF. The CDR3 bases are TGTGCCAGCGTCGGGGGGGCTGTGGAGACCCAGTACTTC.

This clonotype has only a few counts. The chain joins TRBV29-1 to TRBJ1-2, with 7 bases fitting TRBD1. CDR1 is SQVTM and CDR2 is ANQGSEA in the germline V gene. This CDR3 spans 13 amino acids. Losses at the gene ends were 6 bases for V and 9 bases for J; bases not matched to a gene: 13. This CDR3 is CSVRDSRSLRYTF. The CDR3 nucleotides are TGCAGCGTACGGGACAGTCGATCCTTACGCTACACCTTC.

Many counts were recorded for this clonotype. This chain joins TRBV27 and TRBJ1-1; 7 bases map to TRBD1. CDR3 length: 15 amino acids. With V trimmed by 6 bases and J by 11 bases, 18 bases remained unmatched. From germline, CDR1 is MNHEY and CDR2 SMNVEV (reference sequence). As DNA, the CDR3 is TGTGCCAGCAGCTCAATCGACAGGGACCTGTCGGGGGCTTTCTTT. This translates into CASSSIDRDLSGAFF.

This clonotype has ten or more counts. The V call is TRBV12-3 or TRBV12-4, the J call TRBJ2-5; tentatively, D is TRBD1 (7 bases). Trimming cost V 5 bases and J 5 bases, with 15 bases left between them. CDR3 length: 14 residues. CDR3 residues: CASSATGTGETQYF. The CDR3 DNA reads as TGTGCCAGCAGTGCGACAGGGACTGGGGAGACCCAGTACTTC.

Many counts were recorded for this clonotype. As DNA, the CDR3 is TGTGCCAGCTCACCACCGGACCTAGGGCGCTACGAGCAGTACTTC. Translation: CASSPPDLGRYEQYF. V is TRBV18 and J is TRBJ2-7, with unresolved D. The ends were cut back, 0 bases at V and 3 bases at J, with 12 bases in the middle. This CDR3 is 15 amino acids long. Germline CDR1 is KGHSH and CDR2 is LQKENI.

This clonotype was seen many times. For the CDR3, the DNA is TGTGCCAGCAGCTTAGGGCGGGGGGAGGCGTATACGCAGTATTTT. Translation: CASSLGRGEAYTQYF. This rearrangement joins TRBV7-2 to TRBJ2-3; 8 bases agree with TRBD2. Germline CDR1 SGHTA, CDR2 FQGNSA. The CDR3 is 15 amino acids. V shed 1 base and J 7 bases; nucleotides not matched to a gene: 7.

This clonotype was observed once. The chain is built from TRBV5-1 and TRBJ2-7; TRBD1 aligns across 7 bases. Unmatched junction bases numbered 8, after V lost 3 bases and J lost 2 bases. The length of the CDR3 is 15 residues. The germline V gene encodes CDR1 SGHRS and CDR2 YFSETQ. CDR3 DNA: TGCGCCAGCAGCTCGAGGGGGCGGGCGCCCTACGAGCAGTACTTC. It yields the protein CASSSRGRAPYEQYF.

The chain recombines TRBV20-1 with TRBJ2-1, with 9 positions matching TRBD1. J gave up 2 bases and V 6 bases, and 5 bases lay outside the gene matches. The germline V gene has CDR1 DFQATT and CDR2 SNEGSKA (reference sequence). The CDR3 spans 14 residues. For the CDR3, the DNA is TGCAGTGCAACGGGACAGGGCCCCTACAATGAGCAGTTCTTC. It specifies CSATGQGPYNEQFF.

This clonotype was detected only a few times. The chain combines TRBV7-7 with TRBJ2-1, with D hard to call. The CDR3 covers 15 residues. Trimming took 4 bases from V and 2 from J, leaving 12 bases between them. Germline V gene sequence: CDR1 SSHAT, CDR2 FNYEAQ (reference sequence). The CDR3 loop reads CASSSSHSTYNEQFF. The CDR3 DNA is TGTGCCAGCAGCTCCAGTCACTCCACCTACAATGAGCAGTTCTTC. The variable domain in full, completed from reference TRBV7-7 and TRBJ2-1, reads GAGVSQSPRYKVTKRGQDVTLRCDPISSHATLYWYQQALGQGPEFLTYFNYEAQPDKSGLPSDRFSAERPEGSISTLTIQRTEQRDSAMYRCASSSSHSTYNEQFFGPGTRLTVL.

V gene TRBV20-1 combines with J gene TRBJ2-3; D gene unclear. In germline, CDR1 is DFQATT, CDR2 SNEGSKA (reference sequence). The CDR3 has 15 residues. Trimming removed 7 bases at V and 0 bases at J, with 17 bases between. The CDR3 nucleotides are TGCAGTGTGCTTGATCCTAGTCCTAGCACAGATACGCAGTATTTT. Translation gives CSVLDPSPSTDTQYF.